Sequencing of this T cell receptor (beta chain) was carried out in a study of CD8 T cells in ankylosing spondylitis (dated by TCRdb to 2016 to 2017). About the study as a whole: To find TCR variants linked to disease, the study profiled T cell receptor beta repertoires in ankylosing spondylitis patients and healthy donors. Samples of peripheral blood were taken, and for ankylosing spondylitis patients, synovial fluid was collected as well. The whole study cohort included 90 to 120 healthy donors and around 24 ankylosing spondylitis patients.

Sequencing instrument: Illumina HiSeq 2500. TCR beta libraries were prepared by quantitative 5'-RACE with molecular barcodes. Concerning the study's data processing: Disease-linked TCR variants were identified with a new computational method built on a probabilistic model of VDJ rearrangement. Using fastp trimming at Q25 and MiXCR clonotype assembly, TCRdb reanalyzed the public sequencing data and kept in-frame beta chains. Rows with a matching CDR3 protein are joined into one entry that keeps the most common DNA and genes. The V and J calls here are based on TCRdb, not the publication. The sample records hundreds of thousands of distinct CDR3 sequences, around 18% of which are singletons. The ten largest clones take up under 55% of the sample. The junction carries 6 bases between V and J, which are trimmed by 7 bases and 5 bases respectively. Its CDR3 holds 11 amino acids, cysteine through phenylalanine. Only the CDR3 DNA stays, 33 bases, in frame from base 1. CDR1 and CDR2 are read off the germline V gene (reference sequence) as MNHNY and SVGAGI.

The study at large found these results: The disease-linked clones were reported as significantly enriched in matched synovial fluid samples from ankylosing spondylitis patients. The disease-linked clones had a CD8+ phenotype and were found at relatively low frequencies in peripheral blood. Blood from ankylosing spondylitis patients appeared to be characterized by a TCR beta motif composed of several highly homologous amino acid variants. Some of the motif variants had been reported before in the synovial fluid and blood of reactive arthritis patients, a finding that suggests common disease-initiation mechanisms.

To note about this clonotype: Which antigen it targets is not known. Per-base quality was not reported, and no clone a single base away is much larger than it.

The chain joins TRBV6-6 to TRBJ2-1; TRBD2 could be the D gene, as 5 bases match. The TCR sequence derives from a male donor with ankylosing spondylitis. The sequenced sample was blood, either unsorted or a sorted T cell fraction (not recorded which). The CDR3 amino acid sequence is: CASKEDNEQFF. The DNA reads as follows: TGTGCCAGCAAGGAGGACAATGAGCAGTTCTTC.